This TCR beta chain was identified during a study of T-cell memory formation after mild COVID-19. General study points: CD4+ contracting clones were found mainly in CM and EM, and CD8+ ones in EMRA. Pre-infection memory harbored some responding clones, suggesting cross-reactive memory joined. While clones contracting from day 15 to 85 were balanced between CD4 and CD8, later expanders leaned CD4+. The authors did not confirm SARS-CoV-2 specificity of second-wave clones peaking day 37.

Germline loops: CDR1 MNHNS, CDR2 SASEGT. CDR3 size: 13 residues. Trimming took 5 bases from V and 6 from J, leaving 14 bases between them. MiXCR, applied by TCRdb to the 5' RACE reads, yields one record per CDR3 protein. The sample shows roughly 310,000 distinct CDR3 sequences, approximately 15% of them seen only once. In its sample, this clonotype was seen a few times. What it recognizes is unknown. The V gene is TRBV6-1, the J gene TRBJ2-7; tentative D call: TRBD1 (6 bases). The material sequenced was PBMCs or a T cell subset sorted from them (not recorded which). This sequence originates from a man in his late teens or twenties who had mild COVID-19 (a few samples of this study predate the infection). Cell type and time point are not known. CDR3 in amino acids: CASSLRTAFEQYV. CDR3 nucleotide sequence: TGTGCCAGCAGTTTGCGGACAGCTTTCGAGCAGTACGTC.